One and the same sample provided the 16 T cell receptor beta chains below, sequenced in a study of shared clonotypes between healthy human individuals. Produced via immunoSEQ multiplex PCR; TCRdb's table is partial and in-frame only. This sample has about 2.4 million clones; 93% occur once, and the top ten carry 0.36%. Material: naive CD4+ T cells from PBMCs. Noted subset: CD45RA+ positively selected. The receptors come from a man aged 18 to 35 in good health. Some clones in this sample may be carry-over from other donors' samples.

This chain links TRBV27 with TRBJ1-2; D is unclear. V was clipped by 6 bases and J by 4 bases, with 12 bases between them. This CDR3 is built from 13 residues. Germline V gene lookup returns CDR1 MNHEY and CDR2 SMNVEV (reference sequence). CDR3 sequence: CASRPGGAYGYTF. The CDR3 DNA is TGTGCCAGCAGACCTGGCGGAGCCTATGGCTACACCTTC.

DNA for the CDR3: TGTGCCAGCAGCTATGGGACGGACGCGAACACCGGGGAGCTGTTTTTT. Translated: CASSYGTDANTGELFF. The chain has TRBV11-3 and TRBJ2-2; D could derive from TRBD1 or TRBD2 (5 bases each). The V gene lost 4 bases and the J gene lost 0 bases, with 12 bases spanning the gap. Looked up from germline, CDR1 is SGHNT and CDR2 is YENEEA. The CDR3 sequence is 16 residues long.

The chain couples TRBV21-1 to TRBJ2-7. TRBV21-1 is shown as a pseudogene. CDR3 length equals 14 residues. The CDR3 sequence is CASSMDLSSYEQYF. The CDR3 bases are TGTGCCAGCAGCATGGACCTGAGCTCCTACGAGCAGTACTTC.

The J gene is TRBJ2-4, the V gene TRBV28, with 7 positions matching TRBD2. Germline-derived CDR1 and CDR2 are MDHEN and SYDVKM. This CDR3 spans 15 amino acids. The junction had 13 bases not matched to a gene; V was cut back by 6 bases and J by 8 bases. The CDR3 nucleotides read TGTGCCAGCAGCCTGCGACTAGCTTTAAGGGACATTCAGTACTTC. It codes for CASSLRLALRDIQYF. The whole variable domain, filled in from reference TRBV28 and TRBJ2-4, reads DVKVTQSSRYLVKRTGEKVFLECVQDMDHENMFWYRQDPGLGLRLIYFSYDVKMKEKGDIPEGYSVSREKKERFSLILESASTNQTSMYLCASSLRLALRDIQYFGAGTRLSVL.

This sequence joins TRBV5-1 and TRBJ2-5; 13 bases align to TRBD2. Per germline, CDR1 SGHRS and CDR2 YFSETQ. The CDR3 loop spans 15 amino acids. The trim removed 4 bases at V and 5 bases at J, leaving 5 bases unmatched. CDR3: CASSPGLAGPETQYF. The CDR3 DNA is TGCGCCAGCAGCCCGGGACTAGCGGGACCGGAGACCCAGTACTTC.

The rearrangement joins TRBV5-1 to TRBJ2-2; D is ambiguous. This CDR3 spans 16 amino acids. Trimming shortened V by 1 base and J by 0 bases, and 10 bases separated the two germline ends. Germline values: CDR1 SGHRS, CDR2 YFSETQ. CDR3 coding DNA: TGCGCCAGCAGCTTGACCCGACTCCCGAACACCGGGGAGCTGTTTTTT. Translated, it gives CASSLTRLPNTGELFF.

In DNA form, the CDR3 reads TGCGCCAGCAGCCTGCCGGGACTAGCGGGAGGAAGGAGTACGCAGTATTTT. Translating gives CASSLPGLAGGRSTQYF. The V call is TRBV5-1, the J call TRBJ2-3; TRBD2 matches at 15 bases. V was clipped by 4 bases and J by 8 bases; unmatched bases: 11. The CDR3 runs to 17 residues. CDR1 SGHRS and CDR2 YFSETQ come from the germline V gene.

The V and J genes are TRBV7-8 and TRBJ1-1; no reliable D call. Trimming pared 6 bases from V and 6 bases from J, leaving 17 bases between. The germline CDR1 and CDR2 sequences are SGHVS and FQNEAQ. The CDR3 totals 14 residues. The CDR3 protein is CASSSSDLGSEAFF. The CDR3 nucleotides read TGTGCCAGCAGTTCCTCGGACCTGGGGTCTGAAGCTTTCTTT. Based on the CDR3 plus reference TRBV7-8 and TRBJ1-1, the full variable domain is GAGVSQSPRYKVAKRGQDVALRCDPISGHVSLFWYQQALGQGPEFLTYFQNEAQLDKSGLPSDRFFAERPEGSVSTLKIQRTQQEDSAVYLCASSSSDLGSEAFFGQGTRLTVV.

The CDR3 region is CSGDRGADTQYF. CDR3 sequence (DNA): TGCAGCGGGGACAGGGGTGCAGATACGCAGTATTTT. The genes are TRBV29-1 and TRBJ2-3; 10 bases map to TRBD1. Germline loops: CDR1 SQVTM, CDR2 ANQGSEA. V lost 7 bases and J lost 4; bases outside the gene matches: 2. This CDR3 is built from 12 residues.

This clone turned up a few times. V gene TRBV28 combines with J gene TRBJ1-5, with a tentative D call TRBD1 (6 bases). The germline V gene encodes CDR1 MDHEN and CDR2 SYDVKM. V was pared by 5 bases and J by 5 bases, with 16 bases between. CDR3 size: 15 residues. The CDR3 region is CASSIDRWVDQPQHF. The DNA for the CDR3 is TGTGCCAGCAGTATAGACAGGTGGGTGGATCAGCCCCAGCATTTT.

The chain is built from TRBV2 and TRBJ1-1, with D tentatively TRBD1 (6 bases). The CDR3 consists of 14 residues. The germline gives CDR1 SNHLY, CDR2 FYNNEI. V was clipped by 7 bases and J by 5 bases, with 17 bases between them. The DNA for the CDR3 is TGTGCCAGCACCCAAGAAGGGGGAAAAACTGAAGCTTTCTTT. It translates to CASTQEGGKTEAFF.

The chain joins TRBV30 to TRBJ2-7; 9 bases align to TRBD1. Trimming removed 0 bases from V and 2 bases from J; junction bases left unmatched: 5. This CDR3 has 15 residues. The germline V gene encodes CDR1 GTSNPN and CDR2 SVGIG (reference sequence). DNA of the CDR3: TGTGCCTGGAGTGTCTGGGACAGGGTCCCCTACGAGCAGTACTTC. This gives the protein CAWSVWDRVPYEQYF.

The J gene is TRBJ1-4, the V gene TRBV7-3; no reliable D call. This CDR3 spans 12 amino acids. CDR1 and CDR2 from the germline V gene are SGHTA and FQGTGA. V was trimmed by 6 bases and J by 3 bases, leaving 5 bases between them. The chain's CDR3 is CASRRSNEKLFF. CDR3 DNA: TGTGCCAGCAGAAGGTCTAATGAAAAACTGTTTTTT. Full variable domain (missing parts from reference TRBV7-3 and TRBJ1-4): GAGVSQTPSNKVTEKGKYVELRCDPISGHTALYWYRQSLGQGPEFLIYFQGTGAADDSGLPNDRFFAVRPEGSVSTLKIQRTERGDSAVYLCASRRSNEKLFFGSGTQLSVL.

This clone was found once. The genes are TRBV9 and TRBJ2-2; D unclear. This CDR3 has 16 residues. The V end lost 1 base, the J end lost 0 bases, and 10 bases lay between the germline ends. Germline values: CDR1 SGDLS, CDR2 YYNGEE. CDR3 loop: CASSVRSYANTGELFF. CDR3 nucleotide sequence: TGTGCCAGCAGCGTACGCAGCTACGCGAACACCGGGGAGCTGTTTTTT.

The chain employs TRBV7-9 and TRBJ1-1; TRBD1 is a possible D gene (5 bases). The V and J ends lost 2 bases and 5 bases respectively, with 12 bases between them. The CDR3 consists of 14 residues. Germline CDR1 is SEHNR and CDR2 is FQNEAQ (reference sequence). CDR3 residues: CASSLNQGMTEAFF. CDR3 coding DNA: TGTGCCAGCAGCTTAAATCAGGGTATGACTGAAGCTTTCTTT.

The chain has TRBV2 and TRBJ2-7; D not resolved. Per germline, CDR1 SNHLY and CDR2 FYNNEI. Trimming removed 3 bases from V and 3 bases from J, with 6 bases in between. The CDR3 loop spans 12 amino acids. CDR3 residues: CASSDRIYEQYF. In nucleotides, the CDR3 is TGTGCCAGCAGTGACAGGATCTACGAGCAGTACTTC.